This T cell receptor beta chain was captured in a study of OX40 agonist ivuxolimab in advanced cancers. As for the study in general: Intravenous ivuxolimab at 0.01 to 10 mg/kg was given to patients every 2 weeks. From about 20 to 79 years was the age range, with a mean of roughly 64 years, and around 80% were male.

Systemic immunosuppression or autoimmune disease history was grounds to exclude patients. The table came from immunoSEQ multiplex PCR; TCRdb's copy has only in-frame clones and leaves some out. Among under 150,000 clones listed, about nine tenths were seen once. Trimming took off 2 bases at V and 9 bases at J, with 14 bases between the two ends. The germline V gene has CDR1 MNHNS and CDR2 SASEGT. This CDR3 is 14 amino acids long. The chain recombines TRBV6-1 with TRBJ2-1; D is ambiguous. The TCR was taken from an adult with an advanced solid tumor such as melanoma, head and neck, liver or kidney cancer. The input for sequencing was CD4+ or CD8+ T cells sorted from blood, taken in a trial of the OX40 agonist ivuxolimab. The CDR3 is CASSELGRPGEQFF. The CDR3 coding sequence is TGTGCCAGCAGTGAACTCGGACGGCCGGGTGAGCAGTTCTTC.